This TCR beta chain derives from a study of blood T cell repertoires in COVID-19. Study-level information: Both acute and convalescent COVID-19 samples were obtained from the United States, Italy and Spain.

Here immunoSEQ multiplex PCR was the method, and the copy in TCRdb shows in-frame clones only, minus some. Here the sample spans 150,000 or so clones, 80% being singletons. V trimming: 5 bases; J trimming: 2 bases; junction bases outside the gene matches: 8. The CDR3 extends over 16 amino acids. From germline, CDR1 is SGHNT and CDR2 YENEEA. The sample consisted of peripheral blood. V is TRBV11-3 and J is TRBJ2-3, with 9 bases lining up with TRBD2. The clonotype originates from a man between 60 and 70 years old with active or convalescent COVID-19. CDR3 in DNA: TGTGCCAGCAGCCTCGGGGGACTAGCAACCACAGATACGCAGTATTTT. The encoded protein is CASSLGGLATTDTQYF.